This TCR beta chain was sequenced during a study of spatial heterogeneity in lung cancer. This clonotype is judged medium-sized. Its specificity is unknown. Time point in this sample: sample taken at primary tumor resection. TCRdb reanalysed the 5' RACE reads using MiXCR and keeps one entry per CDR3 protein. The sample shows 18,000 or so distinct CDR3 sequences, about 6.3% of them seen only once. Study results and caveats: The study found that expanded intratumoral alpha and beta TCR counts tracked tumor mutation counts.

CDR3 length: 13 residues. With 2 bases removed from V and 3 bases from J, the gap between germline ends came to 5 bases. In germline, CDR1 is SGHTA, CDR2 FQGTGA. This rearrangement joins TRBV7-3 to TRBJ1-5; D remains ambiguous. The source was lung tumor tissue, collected at surgery. The TCR originated in a female donor with early-stage non-small cell lung cancer. CDR3 residues: CASSLGPNQPQHF. The CDR3 nucleotides are TGTGCCAGCAGCTTAGGGCCCAATCAGCCCCAGCATTTT.